This is a list of T cell receptor beta chains from one sample in a study of shared clonotypes between healthy human individuals. Assay: immunoSEQ multiplex PCR; the TCRdb copy retains only in-frame clones and omits some. The sample includes about 460,000 clones, roughly three quarters seen only once; the top ten take around 11%. The sequenced sample was PBMCs. Receptors were obtained from a woman in her 40s in good health. Some clones in this sample may be carry-over from other donors' samples. The CDR3 runs from the conserved cysteine through the conserved F or W. The D gene is left open where the match is weak. Clone size is given for some rows only: seen once, a few or many times, or a class if the clone is expanded.

CDR3 DNA: TGTGCCAGCAGTATGACAGTTACGGAGACCCAGTACTTC
CDR3 protein: CASSMTVTETQYF
J gene: TRBJ2-5
clone size: once
V gene: TRBV27
D gene: -

CDR3 DNA: TGTGCCTGGAGTGTACCAAATACTAATCAGCCCCAGCATTTT
CDR3 protein: CAWSVPNTNQPQHF
J gene: TRBJ1-5
clone size: -
V gene: TRBV30
D gene: -

CDR3 DNA: TGCAGCGTCGCGACAAGGGTGGCAACTAATGAAAAACTGTTTTTT
CDR3 protein: CSVATRVATNEKLFF
J gene: TRBJ1-4
clone size: -
V gene: TRBV29-1
D gene: -

CDR3 DNA: TGTGCCAGCAGCTTAGTTGTGGGGAGATCCTACAATGAGCAGTTCTTC
CDR3 protein: CASSLVVGRSYNEQFF
J gene: TRBJ2-1
clone size: once
V gene: TRBV11-2
D gene: -

CDR3 DNA: TGTGCCAGCAGCTTAGCCTCGGGGAGGCGGGAGCGGGATACGCAGTATTTT
CDR3 protein: CASSLASGRRERDTQYF
J gene: TRBJ2-3
clone size: -
V gene: TRBV5-4
D gene: TRBD2

CDR3 DNA: TGTGCCAGCAGCACACCTAGGGCAGGGTCCGAGACCCAGTACTTC
CDR3 protein: CASSTPRAGSETQYF
J gene: TRBJ2-5
clone size: -
V gene: TRBV5-5
D gene: -

CDR3 DNA: TGTGCCAGCTCACCAGGACTAGCGGGAGTCGAGCAGTACTTC
CDR3 protein: CASSPGLAGVEQYF
J gene: TRBJ2-7
clone size: -
V gene: TRBV18
D gene: TRBD2

CDR3 DNA: TGCAGCGTCCGCCGAGCGGGAGGGCTTGGAAATGAGCAGTTCTTC
CDR3 protein: CSVRRAGGLGNEQFF
J gene: TRBJ2-1
clone size: -
V gene: TRBV29-1
D gene: TRBD2

CDR3 DNA: TGTGCCAGCTCAATAGAGCGCGGCTACACCTTC
CDR3 protein: CASSIERGYTF
J gene: TRBJ1-2
clone size: few
V gene: TRBV18
D gene: -

CDR3 DNA: TGTGCCAGTAGTCTACAGGGCCCCGGGGAGCTGTTTTTT
CDR3 protein: CASSLQGPGELFF
J gene: TRBJ2-2
clone size: -
V gene: TRBV19
D gene: -

CDR3 DNA: TGTGCCAGTAGTCCTCAGCTCCCGTGGCGAAACTATGGCTACACCTTC
CDR3 protein: CASSPQLPWRNYGYTF
J gene: TRBJ1-2
clone size: -
V gene: TRBV19
D gene: -

CDR3 DNA: TGTGCCAGCAGCGACCAGGGAACTGGAAACACCATATATTTT
CDR3 protein: CASSDQGTGNTIYF
J gene: TRBJ1-3
clone size: -
V gene: TRBV9
D gene: -

CDR3 DNA: TGTGCCAGCAGCATGGGACAGGGAGGCCACGAGCAGTACTTC
CDR3 protein: CASSMGQGGHEQYF
J gene: TRBJ2-7
clone size: -
V gene: TRBV21-1
D gene: -

CDR3 DNA: TGTGCCAGCAGCCCGACCGGTAACACCATATATTTT
CDR3 protein: CASSPTGNTIYF
J gene: TRBJ1-3
clone size: -
V gene: TRBV7-9
D gene: -

CDR3 DNA: TGTGCCAGCAGCCCCGACAGGAACTCCTACGAGCAGTACTTC
CDR3 protein: CASSPDRNSYEQYF
J gene: TRBJ2-7
clone size: -
V gene: TRBV11-3
D gene: -

CDR3 DNA: TGTGCCAGCAGTGGGACCGGGACAGGGGTCAATGAGCAGTTCTTC
CDR3 protein: CASSGTGTGVNEQFF
J gene: TRBJ2-1
clone size: -
V gene: TRBV28
D gene: TRBD1

CDR3 DNA: TGTGCCAGCAGTGCCCGGGACAGTTCCTACTATGGCTACACCTTC
CDR3 protein: CASSARDSSYYGYTF
J gene: TRBJ1-2
clone size: -
V gene: TRBV6-1
D gene: TRBD1

CDR3 DNA: TGTGCCTGGAGTGTTAGTAGTGGCTACACCTTC
CDR3 protein: CAWSVSSGYTF
J gene: TRBJ1-2
clone size: -
V gene: TRBV30
D gene: -

CDR3 DNA: TGTGCCAGCAGCCCCCTGGGCGGGAGTGGCAATGAGCAGTTCTTC
CDR3 protein: CASSPLGGSGNEQFF
J gene: TRBJ2-1
clone size: -
V gene: TRBV7-9
D gene: TRBD2

CDR3 DNA: TGTGCCAGCAGCGACACACCAGGGGGTCTAAGCTCTGGGGCCAACGTCCTGACTTTC
CDR3 protein: CASSDTPGGLSSGANVLTF
J gene: TRBJ2-6
clone size: -
V gene: TRBV9
D gene: TRBD1

CDR3 DNA: TGTGCCAGTAGTATCGGGACAGGGGCAAAGAATGAGCAGTTCTTC
CDR3 protein: CASSIGTGAKNEQFF
J gene: TRBJ2-1
clone size: few
V gene: TRBV19
D gene: TRBD1

CDR3 DNA: TGTGCCAGCAGCTTAGCGAGGATGCTAGCAGGGCGAGAGACCCAGTACTTC
CDR3 protein: CASSLARMLAGRETQYF
J gene: TRBJ2-5
clone size: -
V gene: TRBV7-2
D gene: -

CDR3 DNA: TGTGCCAGCAGCTTTAGTCCGGAGTCCTATGGCTACACCTTC
CDR3 protein: CASSFSPESYGYTF
J gene: TRBJ1-2
clone size: -
V gene: TRBV2
D gene: -

CDR3 DNA: TGTGCCAGCAGTTCCCCGGGTACAAAGAACGAGCAGTACTTC
CDR3 protein: CASSSPGTKNEQYF
J gene: TRBJ2-7
clone size: few
V gene: TRBV28
D gene: -

CDR3 DNA: TGTGCCAGCAGTTTATGGGGACAGCTGCCCTACGACTCTGGAAACACCATATATTTT
CDR3 protein: CASSLWGQLPYDSGNTIYF
J gene: TRBJ1-3
clone size: -
V gene: TRBV28
D gene: TRBD1

CDR3 DNA: TGCGCCAGCAGCCAAGATGGGCAATGGCAGACCCAGTACTTC
CDR3 protein: CASSQDGQWQTQYF
J gene: TRBJ2-5
clone size: -
V gene: TRBV4-3
D gene: -

CDR3 DNA: TGTGCCAGCAGCTTCGCCCGGACAGGGTCTCCCGGGGAGCTGTTTTTT
CDR3 protein: CASSFARTGSPGELFF
J gene: TRBJ2-2
clone size: -
V gene: TRBV7-2
D gene: TRBD1

CDR3 DNA: TGTGCCACCAGTATCTGGGGGGAGGACGAGCAGTACTTC
CDR3 protein: CATSIWGEDEQYF
J gene: TRBJ2-7
clone size: -
V gene: TRBV15
D gene: -

CDR3 DNA: TGTGCCAGCAGTTTCGGCAGCTATGGCTACACCTTC
CDR3 protein: CASSFGSYGYTF
J gene: TRBJ1-2
clone size: -
V gene: TRBV7-9
D gene: -

CDR3 DNA: TGTGCCACCAGCAGAGGTTCAGGGAGAGTAGCCAAAAACATTCAGTACTTC
CDR3 protein: CATSRGSGRVAKNIQYF
J gene: TRBJ2-4
clone size: -
V gene: TRBV15
D gene: -

CDR3 DNA: TGTGCCAGCAGTGGTTTAGCGGGAGGGCCGTGGTCCTACGAGCAGTACTTC
CDR3 protein: CASSGLAGGPWSYEQYF
J gene: TRBJ2-7
clone size: -
V gene: TRBV2
D gene: TRBD2

CDR3 DNA: TGTGCCAGCAGCTCCGGGACGGAGGTTTACGAGCAGTACTTC
CDR3 protein: CASSSGTEVYEQYF
J gene: TRBJ2-7
clone size: -
V gene: TRBV13
D gene: -

CDR3 DNA: TGTGCCAGCAGCATTGGGACTAGCGGAAACAATGAGCAGTTCTTC
CDR3 protein: CASSIGTSGNNEQFF
J gene: TRBJ2-1
clone size: -
V gene: TRBV7-3
D gene: TRBD2

CDR3 DNA: TGCGCCAGCACCCAAGTGGGGGTGAGAACGGAAAGCTCCTACGAGCAGTACTTC
CDR3 protein: CASTQVGVRTESSYEQYF
J gene: TRBJ2-7
clone size: many
V gene: TRBV28
D gene: -

CDR3 DNA: TGTGCCAGCAGTGGTGCCGGCGGCACCATATATTTT
CDR3 protein: CASSGAGGTIYF
J gene: TRBJ1-3
clone size: -
V gene: TRBV2
D gene: -

CDR3 DNA: TGCGCCAGCAGCCTGGGACTAGCGGGAGTGTACAATGAGCAGTTCTTC
CDR3 protein: CASSLGLAGVYNEQFF
J gene: TRBJ2-1
clone size: once
V gene: TRBV5-1
D gene: TRBD2

CDR3 DNA: TGTGCCAGCATTTCCCGAAAGACACCTTTGAAACAGTACTTC
CDR3 protein: CASISRKTPLKQYF
J gene: TRBJ2-7
clone size: -
V gene: TRBV28
D gene: -

CDR3 DNA: TGTGCCACGCTAGGCCTAACGGAGACCCAGTACTTC
CDR3 protein: CATLGLTETQYF
J gene: TRBJ2-5
clone size: -
V gene: TRBV2
D gene: -

CDR3 DNA: TGTGCCAGCAGCGGGACAGGGAGGCAGCCCCAGCATTTT
CDR3 protein: CASSGTGRQPQHF
J gene: TRBJ1-5
clone size: -
V gene: TRBV7-9
D gene: TRBD1

CDR3 DNA: TGTGCCACCAGCAGAGCGGGTAGCGCACCGGGAGATACGCAGTATTTT
CDR3 protein: CATSRAGSAPGDTQYF
J gene: TRBJ2-3
clone size: -
V gene: TRBV15
D gene: -